The clone carrying this TCR beta chain appeared once. Antigen unknown. Germline V gene data show CDR1 as GTSNPN and CDR2 as SVGIG (reference sequence). Trimming took 0 bases from V and 0 from J, leaving 9 bases between them. The CDR3 consists of 15 residues. This table comes from immunoSEQ multiplex PCR, and its TCRdb copy is limited to in-frame clones, with some not included. The sample comprises 60,000 to 70,000 clones, 65% to 90% of which are singletons, and about 0.6% rests with the top ten. This sample was taken from a study of OX40 agonist ivuxolimab in advanced cancers. Study as a whole: Anti-PD-1, anti-PD-L1 or anti-CTLA-4 therapy given earlier was allowed, and around 40% had some.

Study outcomes and limitations: At 0.1 to 3.0 mg/kg and by week 6, clonal expansion occurred in CD4+ and CD8+ blood T cells.

This rearrangement joins TRBV30 to TRBJ2-4; a weak D match, TRBD1 (5 bases). Sequencing used CD4+ or CD8+ T cells sorted from blood, obtained in a trial of the OX40 agonist ivuxolimab. The receptor was isolated from an adult with an advanced solid tumor such as melanoma, head and neck, liver or kidney cancer. CDR3 protein: CAWSVTGLAKNIQYF. DNA for the CDR3: TGTGCCTGGAGTGTTACAGGTTTAGCCAAAAACATTCAGTACTTC.